Detailed here is one T cell receptor beta chain. Antigen unknown. Naive CD45RA+ and memory CD45RA-negative subsets were split from CD4+ cells. Here immunoSEQ multiplex PCR was the method, and the copy in TCRdb shows in-frame clones only, minus some. The sample comprises 190,000 or so clones, around 63% of which are singletons, and 8.5% to 12% rests with the top ten. V shed 5 bases and J shed 3 bases, with 16 bases lying between them. This CDR3 contains 16 residues. Per germline, CDR1 SGHVS and CDR2 FQNEAQ. The data originate from a study of shared clonotypes between healthy human individuals. General observations from the study: In a few donors, around 4.5% of naive CD4 clonotypes appeared in common. Blood was the only sampled material, and tissue repertoires likely differ. What limited the represented genetic and exposure-history diversity was the small number of donors.

This clonotype was sampled from a man under 40 in good health. The sequenced sample consisted of memory CD4+ T cells sorted from blood. Subset in this sample: CD45RA-negative fraction. The chain joins TRBV7-8 to TRBJ2-2, with D maybe TRBD1 (6 bases). CDR3 DNA: TGTGCCAGCAGCCCGCTTGGGGGCCAAGACACCGGGGAGCTGTTTTTT. Its protein product is CASSPLGGQDTGELFF.